A single sample is the source of the 27 T cell receptor beta chains below, sequenced in a study of T cells in Graves' hyperthyroidism and ophthalmopathy. From RNA transcripts, TCR beta CDR3 regions were amplified. The HTBI primer set drove a first-round RT-PCR of the TCR CDR3. TCRdb itself ran the multiplex PCR reads through MiXCR, one entry per CDR3 protein. Of approximately 560,000 distinct CDR3 sequences in the sample, about 43% were seen once. The sequencing sample was made of peripheral blood or thyroid tissue (not recorded which). The receptors here all came from a woman aged 18-35 years with Graves' hyperthyroidism.

This clonotype was seen only once. V gene TRBV29-1 combines with J gene TRBJ1-1; 7 nucleotides match TRBD1. Germline-derived CDR1 and CDR2 are SQVTM and ANQGSEA. This CDR3 has 14 amino acids. Trimming removed 8 bases from V and 1 base from J; junction bases left unmatched: 10. CDR3 protein: CSLYPGQENTEAFF. The CDR3 DNA follows: TGCAGCTTGTATCCCGGACAGGAGAACACTGAAGCTTTCTTT. The full variable domain, with the rest looked up from reference TRBV29-1 and TRBJ1-1, is SAVISQKPSRDICQRGTSLTIQCQVDSQVTMMFWYRQQPGQSLTLIATANQGSEATYESGFVIDKFPISRPNLTFSTLTVSNMSPEDSSIYLCSLYPGQENTEAFFGQGTRLTVV.

The chain couples TRBV24-1 to TRBJ1-5, with D maybe TRBD1 (6 bases). V dropped 7 bases and J dropped 7 bases, with 19 bases sitting between them. The germline CDR1 and CDR2 sequences are KGHDR and SFDVKD. CDR3 length equals 15 residues. CDR3 residues: CATSSSTGRGQPQHF. CDR3 bases: TGTGCCACCAGCTCTTCAACAGGGAGGGGACAGCCCCAGCATTTT.

The gene calls are TRBV2 and TRBJ1-1; 8 nucleotides agree with TRBD1. The CDR3 runs 14 residues. The germline CDR1 and CDR2 sequences are SNHLY and FYNNEI. V shed 5 bases and J 10 bases; nucleotides not matched to a gene: 12. The CDR3 DNA reads TGTGCCAGCAGTTCGACAGGGGAGGAGGTGGTAGCTTTCTTT. This codes for CASSSTGEEVVAFF.

This clonotype has at least ten counts. The genes are TRBV7-8 and TRBJ1-6, with 7 bases that match TRBD1. CDR3 length: 14 amino acids. Germline V gives CDR1 SGHVS, CDR2 FQNEAQ. V lost 1 base to trimming and J lost 8 bases; unmatched junction nucleotides: 2. The DNA of the CDR3 is TGTGCCAGCAGCTTAGGACAGGGATATTCACCCCTCCACTTT. Protein sequence: CASSLGQGYSPLHF.

The chain joins TRBV29-1 to TRBJ1-1; D unresolved. Germline CDR1 reads SQVTM; CDR2 reads ANQGSEA. V lost 3 bases, J lost 0 bases, and 8 bases lay in between. The CDR3 is 13 residues long. The chain's CDR3 is CSVDKNMNTEAFF. Written as DNA, the CDR3 is TGCAGCGTTGACAAAAACATGAACACTGAAGCTTTCTTT.

This clonotype appeared many times. The genes are TRBV15 and TRBJ1-4, with D tentatively TRBD1 (6 bases). Deletions cut 7 bases from V and 7 bases from J, with 16 bases between. This CDR3 is built from 14 residues. Germline CDR1 is LNHNV and CDR2 is YYDKDF (reference sequence). This chain's CDR3 is CATTWRGKGEKLFF. The CDR3 nucleotides are TGTGCCACCACCTGGAGGGGGAAGGGTGAAAAACTGTTTTTT.

At least ten counts were recorded for this clonotype. The V and J genes are TRBV2 and TRBJ2-2; TRBD1 aligns across 8 bases. The CDR3 is 15 residues long. V lost 4 bases to trimming and J lost 1 base; unmatched junction nucleotides: 2. Germline assignment: CDR1 SNHLY and CDR2 FYNNEI. The CDR3 DNA reads as TGTGCCAGCAGTGTTACAGGGGGGAACACCGGGGAGCTGTTTTTT. Amino acids: CASSVTGGNTGELFF.

The sample holds a few counts of this clonotype. This sequence joins TRBV20-1 and TRBJ1-3; tentative D call: TRBD1 (5 bases). The CDR3 sequence is 15 residues long. The germline V and J ends were trimmed by 6 bases and 0 bases, with 15 bases remaining between them. Germline assignment: CDR1 DFQATT and CDR2 SNEGSKA (reference sequence). DNA for the CDR3: TGCAGTGCCTCCCCCCGGGACTACTCTGGAAACACCATATATTTT. Its protein is CSASPRDYSGNTIYF.

In the case of this clonotype: One junction end does not reproduce the germline sequence, and a read error may be involved. The chain uses TRBV5-6 and TRBJ1-1; tentatively, D is TRBD1 (5 bases). Germline assignment: CDR1 SGHDT and CDR2 YYEEEE. There are 15 residues in the CDR3. For the CDR3, the DNA is TGCGCCAGCAGCCATTCCAATATGGGGGAGACTGAAGCTTTCTTT. It translates to CASSHSNMGETEAFF.

Regarding this clonotype: A much larger clone sits a single nucleotide away, making a read error possible. The chain is built from TRBV7-8 and TRBJ2-7, with D possibly matching TRBD1 (5 bases). Looked up from germline, CDR1 is SGHVS and CDR2 is FQNEAQ. This CDR3 contains 14 residues. The chain's CDR3 is CASSLDGRAYEQCF. Here the CDR3 DNA reads TGTGCCAGCAGCTTAGATGGCAGGGCCTACGAGCAGTGCTTC.

This clonotype was observed at least ten times. The chain joins TRBV19 to TRBJ2-6; D gene ambiguous. This CDR3 is built from 15 residues. Germline V CDR1 and CDR2: LNHDA, SQIVND (reference sequence). V dropped 4 bases and J dropped 2 bases, with 9 bases sitting between them. This CDR3 reads CASSTRNAGANVLTF. Written as DNA, the CDR3 is TGTGCCAGTAGTACCAGGAATGCTGGGGCCAACGTCCTGACTTTC.

In the case of this clonotype: A much larger clone sits a single nucleotide away, making a read error possible. The rearrangement links TRBV7-9 to TRBJ2-6, with D unresolved. In germline, CDR1 is SEHNR, CDR2 FQNEAQ (reference sequence). The CDR3 is 18 residues long. V lost 4 bases and J 0 bases, leaving 16 bases between the germline ends. CDR3: CASSSGRHPRSGANVLTF. In DNA, the CDR3 is TGTGCCAGCAGCTCAGGACGACACCCCCGCTCTGGGGCCAACGTCCTGACTTTC. Full variable domain (missing parts from reference TRBV7-9 and TRBJ2-6): DTGVSQNPRHKITKRGQNVTFRCDPISEHNRLYWYRQTLGQGPEFLTYFQNEAQLEKSRLLSDRFSAERPKGSFSTLEIQRTEQGDSAMYLCASSSGRHPRSGANVLTFGAGSRLTVL.

The rearrangement joins TRBV15 to TRBJ2-7; TRBD2 aligns across 8 bases. V lost 3 bases, J lost 5 bases, and 0 bases stayed unmatched. CDR3 size: 12 residues. CDR1 is LNHNV, CDR2 YYDKDF, per germline (reference sequence). The CDR3 is CATSRRGDEQYF. As DNA, the CDR3 is TGTGCCACCAGCAGGCGGGGGGACGAGCAGTACTTC.

This rearrangement joins TRBV2 to TRBJ1-4; unclear D gene. Germline CDR1 and CDR2: SNHLY and FYNNEI. Trimming shortened V by 10 bases and J by 12 bases, and 21 bases separated the two germline ends. This CDR3 is 13 amino acids long. For the CDR3, the DNA is TGTGCCACCCGAACCGAGAGAATAGCGGAACTGTTTTTT. Protein product: CATRTERIAELFF.

V gene TRBV15 combines with J gene TRBJ1-6; TRBD1 matches at 7 bases. V gave up 4 bases and J gave up 6 bases; unmatched junction bases: 6. Germline CDR1 is LNHNV and CDR2 is YYDKDF (reference sequence). The CDR3 is made up of 15 amino acids. In DNA, the CDR3 is TGTGCCACCAGCAAAACCGGGACAGTTAATTCACCCCTCCACTTT. Amino acids: CATSKTGTVNSPLHF.

The CDR3 region has the DNA TGTGCCAGCAGGTCTATACGGGACTCACCCGGGACCCAGTACTTC. Translated, it gives CASRSIRDSPGTQYF. The rearrangement uses TRBV7-9 and TRBJ2-5; D is perhaps TRBD2 (6 bases). With 6 bases removed from V and 7 bases from J, the gap between germline ends came to 21 bases. CDR1 is SEHNR, CDR2 FQNEAQ, per germline (reference sequence). The CDR3 covers 15 residues.

This clonotype has just a few counts. Here the CDR3 DNA reads TGTGCCAGTAGCCGCGGGGATCTCTCCTACGAGCAGTACTTC. Translation gives CASSRGDLSYEQYF. The chain employs TRBV19 and TRBJ2-7; weak D call: TRBD2 (6 bases). CDR3 length: 14 amino acids. Germline V gene lookup returns CDR1 LNHDA and CDR2 SQIVND (reference sequence). V was clipped by 6 bases and J by 0 bases, with 12 bases between them.

This clonotype was detected only a few times. CDR3 bases: TGTGCCAGCACCAAAACGGCTTCCAGTACAACTAATGAAAAACTGTTTTTT. Its protein is CASTKTASSTTNEKLFF. The chain employs TRBV7-2 and TRBJ1-4; D unclear. V lost 7 bases and J 0 bases, leaving 18 bases between the germline ends. Germline V gene data show CDR1 as SGHTA and CDR2 as FQGNSA. The CDR3 runs 17 residues.

The chain has TRBV25-1 and TRBJ2-2; no reliable D call. This CDR3 has 13 amino acids. Deletions cut 7 bases from V and 3 bases from J, with 9 bases between. The germline V gene has CDR1 MGHDK and CDR2 SYGVNS. In DNA, the CDR3 is TGTGCCAGCACGTGTTGGGACACCGGGGAGCTGTTTTTT. Its translation: CASTCWDTGELFF.

The chain is built from TRBV25-1 and TRBJ1-2, with D possibly matching TRBD1 (6 bases). CDR1 and CDR2 (germline): MGHDK, SYGVNS. This CDR3 has 14 residues. V lost 6 bases and J lost 7, with 18 bases in between. The CDR3 DNA reads TGTGCCAGCAGCCACGGGACACCCGGCTCTGGCTACACCTTC. Translation: CASSHGTPGSGYTF.

The J gene is TRBJ2-7, the V gene TRBV7-9, with D unresolved. CDR1 and CDR2 from the germline V gene are SEHNR and FQNEAQ (reference sequence). This CDR3 contains 14 residues. V shed 7 bases and J shed 3 bases, with 16 bases lying between them. CDR3 sequence reads: CASIPNGRNYEQYF. The CDR3 DNA reads TGTGCCAGCATTCCCAATGGCCGTAACTACGAGCAGTACTTC.

The chain carries TRBV9 and TRBJ2-6; perhaps D is TRBD1 or TRBD2 (5 bases each). The CDR3 runs to 17 residues. Germline V gene sequence: CDR1 SGDLS, CDR2 YYNGEE. V dropped 3 bases and J dropped 0 bases, with 13 bases sitting between them. For the CDR3, the DNA is TGTGCCAGCAGCGACCCGGGACCATCCTCTGGGGCCAACGTCCTGACTTTC. Translating it yields CASSDPGPSSGANVLTF. The full variable domain, completed using reference TRBV9 and TRBJ2-6, is DSGVTQTPKHLITATGQRVTLRCSPRSGDLSVYWYQQSLDQGLQFLIQYYNGEERAKGNILERFSAQQFPDLHSELNLSSLELGDSALYFCASSDPGPSSGANVLTFGAGSRLTVL.

The V gene is TRBV11-2, the J gene TRBJ2-7, with 11 bases lining up with TRBD2. The CDR3 loop spans 17 amino acids. Looked up from germline, CDR1 is SGHAT and CDR2 is FQNNGV. J was trimmed by 2 bases and V by 0 bases; bases with no gene match: 6. The CDR3 is CASSLDLLAGVAYEQYF. CDR3 nucleotides: TGTGCCAGCAGCTTAGACCTACTAGCGGGGGTAGCCTACGAGCAGTACTTC. Looking up the rest from reference TRBV11-2 and TRBJ2-7 gives the full variable domain: EAGVAQSPRYKIIEKRQSVAFWCNPISGHATLYWYQQILGQGPKLLIQFQNNGVVDDSQLPKDRFSAERLKGVDSTLKIQPAKLEDSAVYLCASSLDLLAGVAYEQYFGPGTRLTVT.

This rearrangement joins TRBV29-1 to TRBJ2-2; 12 bases map to TRBD2. The CDR3 extends over 16 amino acids. The V segment lost 7 bases and the J segment 4 bases; nucleotides outside the gene matches: 10. Germline V gene lookup returns CDR1 SQVTM and CDR2 ANQGSEA. In DNA, the CDR3 is TGCAGCGGCCGACTAGCGGGAGTTTACGGCACCGGGGAGCTGTTTTTT. Amino acids: CSGRLAGVYGTGELFF.

Notes on this clonotype: A clone one base away is much larger, so this may be a read error. V and J are TRBV11-1 and TRBJ1-2; the D gene is possibly TRBD1 (6 bases). Germline V lookup: CDR1 SGHAT, CDR2 FQDESV (reference sequence). CDR3 length: 13 residues. V gave up 3 bases and J gave up 4 bases, with 9 bases separating them. The CDR3: CASSFTGIYGYTF. CDR3 DNA sequence: TGTGCCAGCAGCTTTACAGGGATCTATGGCTACACCTTC.

The chain combines TRBV11-2 with TRBJ2-7; TRBD2 might be the D (6 bases). Germline V gives CDR1 SGHAT, CDR2 FQNNGV. The V gene lost 0 bases and the J gene lost 9 bases, with 12 bases spanning the gap. This CDR3 comprises 13 residues. The CDR3 nucleotides read TGTGCCAGCAGCTTAGAAGGGACTCTAGGGCAGTACTTC. As protein: CASSLEGTLGQYF.

This chain uses TRBV7-6 with TRBJ1-3; a weak D match, TRBD1 (5 bases). The V gene lost 1 base and the J gene lost 4 bases, with 14 bases spanning the gap. The CDR3 extends over 16 amino acids. Per germline, CDR1 SGHVS and CDR2 FNYEAQ. The CDR3 loop reads CASSLVSAGEGNTIYF. The CDR3 DNA follows: TGTGCCAGCAGCTTAGTGTCCGCGGGGGAAGGAAACACCATATATTTT.